These 10 T cell receptor beta chains share one sample of origin, sequenced in a study of blood T cells in healthy people across ages. The use of a sample-barcoded 5' primer and a J-beta primer mix characterized a second PCR of roughly 6 to 11 cycles. TCRdb processed the 5' RACE reads anew with MiXCR; each CDR3 protein has one entry. The sample has around 1,900,000 distinct CDR3 sequences; approximately 39% are singletons. Source material: blood. The receptors shown here come from a human donor in good health.

The chain has TRBV7-2 and TRBJ2-5; no reliable D call. The V gene's germline CDR1 is SGHTA and CDR2 FQGNSA. The CDR3 has 14 amino acids. The V gene lost 5 bases and the J gene lost 7 bases, with 17 bases spanning the gap. The CDR3 reads CASSQGLGPATQYF. The CDR3 nucleotides read TGTGCCAGCAGCCAAGGGCTAGGTCCAGCGACCCAGTACTTC.

This clonotype was recorded a few times. The chain links TRBV4-1 to TRBJ2-5; the D gene is possibly TRBD2 (6 bases). V gave up 2 bases and J gave up 0 bases, with 13 bases separating them. This CDR3 region has 16 residues. CDR1 is MGHRA, CDR2 YSYEKL, per germline. The CDR3 loop reads CASSQRDSSYQETQYF. In nucleotides, the CDR3 is TGCGCCAGCAGCCAACGGGACTCCTCGTACCAAGAGACCCAGTACTTC.

The chain links TRBV11-3 to TRBJ1-2; 8 nucleotides line up with TRBD1. Trimming removed 3 bases from V and 4 bases from J; junction bases left unmatched: 10. Germline V CDR1 and CDR2: SGHNT, YENEEA. The CDR3 totals 16 residues. The CDR3 protein is CASSFGGETGVYGYTF. The CDR3 DNA reads as TGTGCCAGCAGCTTCGGGGGGGAGACAGGGGTCTATGGCTACACCTTC.

The sample holds a few counts of this clonotype. DNA for the CDR3: TGTGCCAGCAGCTCAGGCGGCGGGGGGGTATACAATGAGCAGTTCTTC. Residues: CASSSGGGGVYNEQFF. The V and J genes are TRBV7-6 and TRBJ2-1; 9 nucleotides line up with TRBD2. The CDR3 is 16 residues long. Unmatched junction bases numbered 8, after V lost 4 bases and J lost 4 bases. Germline V lookup: CDR1 SGHVS, CDR2 FNYEAQ.

This clonotype was observed a handful of times. The chain recombines TRBV6-1 with TRBJ1-2; D perhaps matches TRBD1 (6 bases). The CDR3 is 14 residues long. Trimming took 3 bases from V and 5 from J, leaving 13 bases between them. Germline values: CDR1 MNHNS, CDR2 SASEGT. CDR3 in amino acids: CASSEPGARYGYTF. The CDR3 DNA reads TGTGCCAGCAGTGAGCCAGGGGCGCGGTATGGCTACACCTTC.

This chain joins TRBV9 and TRBJ1-2; 7 positions agree with TRBD1. The CDR3 runs to 13 residues. Germline CDR1 SGDLS, CDR2 YYNGEE. The V segment lost 3 bases and the J segment 7 bases; nucleotides outside the gene matches: 6. The chain's CDR3 is CASSGEGGGGYTF. The CDR3 bases are TGTGCCAGCAGCGGCGAAGGGGGCGGTGGCTACACCTTC.

This clonotype was observed once. This chain joins TRBV12-3 or TRBV12-4 and TRBJ1-4, with D uncertain. The V gene lost 5 bases and the J gene lost 13 bases, with 14 bases spanning the gap. The CDR3 consists of 12 residues. CDR3: CASSTLPWRLFF. The CDR3 coding sequence is TGTGCCAGCAGTACCCTCCCCTGGAGACTGTTTTTT.

This clonotype occurred a few times. The CDR3 reads CASSSYNTDTQYF. The CDR3 DNA sequence: TGCGCCAGCAGCTCTTATAACACAGATACGCAGTATTTT. This chain connects TRBV5-1 to TRBJ2-3, with no clear D. The V end lost 3 bases, the J end lost 2 bases, and 7 bases lay between the germline ends. This CDR3 contains 13 residues. Germline-derived CDR1 and CDR2 are SGHRS and YFSETQ.

This rearrangement joins TRBV29-1 to TRBJ2-7, with unresolved D. The CDR3 consists of 11 residues. CDR1 and CDR2 from the germline V gene are SQVTM and ANQGSEA. V was pared by 7 bases and J by 4 bases, with 11 bases between. The CDR3 spells CSAQWQYEQYF. The DNA of the CDR3 is TGCAGCGCCCAGTGGCAGTACGAGCAGTACTTC.

This clonotype was observed once. V gene TRBV7-9 combines with J gene TRBJ2-1; 7 bases line up with TRBD1. The CDR3 has 15 residues. With V trimmed by 7 bases and J by 5 bases, 11 bases remained unmatched. The germline V gene has CDR1 SEHNR and CDR2 FQNEAQ (reference sequence). The CDR3 reads CASIRQGIPNNEQFF. In DNA, the CDR3 is TGTGCCAGCATCAGACAGGGCATACCAAACAATGAGCAGTTCTTC.